The clone carrying this T cell receptor (beta chain) was seen many times. The antigen remains undetermined. Each subset's genomic DNA was split evenly across several immunoSEQ plates. Unsorted PBMC samples were amplified in replicate PCRs containing about 0.3 ug DNA, 30,000 to 35,000 T cell genomes. It was on ten immunoSEQ deep assay plates that unsorted PBMC DNA was sequenced. Using immunoSEQ multiplex PCR, the repertoire was profiled, and TCRdb retains in-frame clones only, with some absent. The sample includes hundreds of thousands of clones, around three quarters of them seen just once. The data belong to a study of shared clonotypes between healthy human individuals. The study, taken as a whole, reports: The represented genetic and exposure-history diversity was limited by the small number of donors.

There are 13 residues in the CDR3. The V gene end was trimmed by 5 bases and the J gene end by 4 bases; junction bases not matched to a gene: 7. Looked up from germline, CDR1 is GTSNPN and CDR2 is SVGIG (reference sequence). The material sequenced was PBMCs. The chain carries TRBV30 and TRBJ1-2; 7 bases line up with TRBD1. This receptor was identified in a woman in her thirties or forties in good health. Some clones in this sample may be carry-over from other donors' samples. CDR3 in amino acids: CAWEYNRGYGYTF. CDR3 DNA: TGTGCCTGGGAATACAACAGGGGCTATGGCTACACCTTC.